This T cell receptor (beta chain) was sequenced during a study of T cell responses to AZD1222 COVID-19 vaccine. Findings of the study overall: Donors skewed white British and female; clonal diversity was possibly underestimated. As reported, nearly half of all spike-specific TCRs target variant regions that are unmutated. Two doses of AZD1222 preceded a rise in Spike-specific TCR breadth and depth.

V dropped 0 bases and J dropped 3 bases, with 12 bases sitting between them. CDR1 and CDR2 from the germline V gene are SGHRS and YFSETQ. The CDR3 runs to 15 residues. Libraries were prepared by immunoSEQ multiplex PCR; TCRdb keeps only in-frame clonotypes and omits some of them. The sample records 150,000 or so clones, roughly 92% being singletons. About this clone: As yet, its antigen is unknown.

The gene calls are TRBV5-1 and TRBJ1-2; no definite D call. This TCR was sampled from an adult who received the AZD1222 COVID-19 vaccine. Sequencing was performed on peripheral blood, taken 28 days after the second AZD1222 dose. Here the CDR3 reads CASSLEAGLYYGYTF. DNA for the CDR3: TGCGCCAGCAGCTTGGAAGCAGGCCTCTACTATGGCTACACCTTC.